The clone carrying this T cell receptor beta chain was picked up many times. Its antigen remains unidentified. The data are from a study of human T cells and chemical hapten exposure. About the study: Per-sample TCR yields varied mainly from small pooled library volume differences. General study findings and limits: Among TCRs, those above 1 in 1000 frequency were unaffected by DPC sensitization.

The library attached unique molecular identifiers to individual cDNA molecules. Per the original data handling: Per sample, the median was approximately 96,000 TCRs, with values from about 24,000 to 680,000. TCRdb re-called the reads through MiXCR, storing one row per CDR3 protein. These V and J calls derive from TCRdb rather than the authors' analysis. The sample lists about 120,000 distinct CDR3 sequences; approximately 9% were seen once. The study extracted total RNA from unfractionated whole blood. This CDR3 comprises 15 residues. V lost 1 base to trimming and J lost 3 bases, with 7 bases between them. CDR1 and CDR2 from the germline V gene are SEHNR and FQNEAQ (reference sequence).

This clonotype was sampled from a human donor in good health. Some clones in this sample may be carry-over from other donors' samples. The sequencing input was whole blood. The J gene is TRBJ2-6, the V gene TRBV7-9, with a tentative D call TRBD2 (5 bases). CDR3 nucleotide sequence: TGTGCCAGCAGCTTAGGAGGGTATGGGGCCAACGTCCTGACTTTC. Translation gives CASSLGGYGANVLTF.